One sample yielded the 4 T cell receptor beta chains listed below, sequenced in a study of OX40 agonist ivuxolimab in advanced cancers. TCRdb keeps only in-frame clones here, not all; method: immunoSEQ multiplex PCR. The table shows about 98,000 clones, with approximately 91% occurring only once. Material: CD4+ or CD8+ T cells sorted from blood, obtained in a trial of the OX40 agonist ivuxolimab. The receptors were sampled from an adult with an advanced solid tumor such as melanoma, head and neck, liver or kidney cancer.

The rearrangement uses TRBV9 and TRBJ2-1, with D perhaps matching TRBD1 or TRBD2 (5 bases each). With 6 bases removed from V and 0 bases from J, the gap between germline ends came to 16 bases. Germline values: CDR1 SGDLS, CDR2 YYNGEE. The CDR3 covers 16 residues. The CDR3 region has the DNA TGTGCCAGCACCCTCACGGGGCAGGCCTCCTACAATGAGCAGTTCTTC. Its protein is CASTLTGQASYNEQFF.

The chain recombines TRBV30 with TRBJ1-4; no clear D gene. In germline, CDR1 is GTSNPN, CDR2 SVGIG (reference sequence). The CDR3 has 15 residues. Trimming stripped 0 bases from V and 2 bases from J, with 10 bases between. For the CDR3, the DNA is TGTGCCTGGAGTGTACCCTGGTCGACTAATGAAAAACTGTTTTTT. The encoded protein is CAWSVPWSTNEKLFF.

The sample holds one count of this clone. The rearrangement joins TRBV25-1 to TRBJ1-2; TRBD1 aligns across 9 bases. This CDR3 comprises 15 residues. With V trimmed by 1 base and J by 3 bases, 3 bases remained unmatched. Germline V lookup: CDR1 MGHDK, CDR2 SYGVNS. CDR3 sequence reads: CASSESDRGDYGYTF. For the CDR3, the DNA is TGTGCCAGCAGTGAATCGGACAGGGGAGACTATGGCTACACCTTC.

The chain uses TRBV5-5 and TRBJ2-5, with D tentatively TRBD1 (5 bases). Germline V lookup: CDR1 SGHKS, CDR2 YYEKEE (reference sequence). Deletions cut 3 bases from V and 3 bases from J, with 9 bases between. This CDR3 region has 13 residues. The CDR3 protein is CASSWGGEETQYF. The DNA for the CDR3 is TGTGCCAGCAGCTGGGGCGGAGAAGAGACCCAGTACTTC. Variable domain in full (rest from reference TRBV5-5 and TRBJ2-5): DAGVTQSPTHLIKTRGQQVTLRCSPISGHKSVSWYQQVLGQGPQFIFQYYEKEERGRGNFPDRFSARQFPNYSSELNVNALLLGDSALYLCASSWGGEETQYFGPGTRLLVL.